This T cell receptor beta chain was captured in a study of T cell responses to AZD1222 COVID-19 vaccine. Study-level points and caveats: Possibly, clonal diversity was underestimated; donors were largely white British and included more females. Spike-specific TCR breadth and depth went up after people got two AZD1222 doses. Spike-wide coverage was observed for vaccine-associated CD4 TCRs, with dominant responses at 160-218 and 743-854. The study identified only five or six AZD1222 recipients as seropositive at baseline.

The protocol was immunoSEQ multiplex PCR, while the TCRdb copy is restricted to in-frame clones and leaves out a portion. The table shows about 150,000 clones, with about 93% occurring only once. Turning to this clone: Its target is not known.

CDR1 KGHDR and CDR2 SFDVKD come from the germline V gene. Deletions cut 9 bases from V and 0 bases from J, with 17 bases between. The CDR3 totals 16 residues. This specimen was peripheral blood, taken on day 0 of AZD1222 vaccination. The receptor's source is an adult in good health. The rearrangement links TRBV24-1 to TRBJ2-1, with a tentative D call TRBD1 (5 bases). The CDR3 loop is CATAIITRVSYNEQFF. CDR3 coding DNA: TGTGCCACCGCTATAATTACCAGGGTCTCCTACAATGAGCAGTTCTTC.